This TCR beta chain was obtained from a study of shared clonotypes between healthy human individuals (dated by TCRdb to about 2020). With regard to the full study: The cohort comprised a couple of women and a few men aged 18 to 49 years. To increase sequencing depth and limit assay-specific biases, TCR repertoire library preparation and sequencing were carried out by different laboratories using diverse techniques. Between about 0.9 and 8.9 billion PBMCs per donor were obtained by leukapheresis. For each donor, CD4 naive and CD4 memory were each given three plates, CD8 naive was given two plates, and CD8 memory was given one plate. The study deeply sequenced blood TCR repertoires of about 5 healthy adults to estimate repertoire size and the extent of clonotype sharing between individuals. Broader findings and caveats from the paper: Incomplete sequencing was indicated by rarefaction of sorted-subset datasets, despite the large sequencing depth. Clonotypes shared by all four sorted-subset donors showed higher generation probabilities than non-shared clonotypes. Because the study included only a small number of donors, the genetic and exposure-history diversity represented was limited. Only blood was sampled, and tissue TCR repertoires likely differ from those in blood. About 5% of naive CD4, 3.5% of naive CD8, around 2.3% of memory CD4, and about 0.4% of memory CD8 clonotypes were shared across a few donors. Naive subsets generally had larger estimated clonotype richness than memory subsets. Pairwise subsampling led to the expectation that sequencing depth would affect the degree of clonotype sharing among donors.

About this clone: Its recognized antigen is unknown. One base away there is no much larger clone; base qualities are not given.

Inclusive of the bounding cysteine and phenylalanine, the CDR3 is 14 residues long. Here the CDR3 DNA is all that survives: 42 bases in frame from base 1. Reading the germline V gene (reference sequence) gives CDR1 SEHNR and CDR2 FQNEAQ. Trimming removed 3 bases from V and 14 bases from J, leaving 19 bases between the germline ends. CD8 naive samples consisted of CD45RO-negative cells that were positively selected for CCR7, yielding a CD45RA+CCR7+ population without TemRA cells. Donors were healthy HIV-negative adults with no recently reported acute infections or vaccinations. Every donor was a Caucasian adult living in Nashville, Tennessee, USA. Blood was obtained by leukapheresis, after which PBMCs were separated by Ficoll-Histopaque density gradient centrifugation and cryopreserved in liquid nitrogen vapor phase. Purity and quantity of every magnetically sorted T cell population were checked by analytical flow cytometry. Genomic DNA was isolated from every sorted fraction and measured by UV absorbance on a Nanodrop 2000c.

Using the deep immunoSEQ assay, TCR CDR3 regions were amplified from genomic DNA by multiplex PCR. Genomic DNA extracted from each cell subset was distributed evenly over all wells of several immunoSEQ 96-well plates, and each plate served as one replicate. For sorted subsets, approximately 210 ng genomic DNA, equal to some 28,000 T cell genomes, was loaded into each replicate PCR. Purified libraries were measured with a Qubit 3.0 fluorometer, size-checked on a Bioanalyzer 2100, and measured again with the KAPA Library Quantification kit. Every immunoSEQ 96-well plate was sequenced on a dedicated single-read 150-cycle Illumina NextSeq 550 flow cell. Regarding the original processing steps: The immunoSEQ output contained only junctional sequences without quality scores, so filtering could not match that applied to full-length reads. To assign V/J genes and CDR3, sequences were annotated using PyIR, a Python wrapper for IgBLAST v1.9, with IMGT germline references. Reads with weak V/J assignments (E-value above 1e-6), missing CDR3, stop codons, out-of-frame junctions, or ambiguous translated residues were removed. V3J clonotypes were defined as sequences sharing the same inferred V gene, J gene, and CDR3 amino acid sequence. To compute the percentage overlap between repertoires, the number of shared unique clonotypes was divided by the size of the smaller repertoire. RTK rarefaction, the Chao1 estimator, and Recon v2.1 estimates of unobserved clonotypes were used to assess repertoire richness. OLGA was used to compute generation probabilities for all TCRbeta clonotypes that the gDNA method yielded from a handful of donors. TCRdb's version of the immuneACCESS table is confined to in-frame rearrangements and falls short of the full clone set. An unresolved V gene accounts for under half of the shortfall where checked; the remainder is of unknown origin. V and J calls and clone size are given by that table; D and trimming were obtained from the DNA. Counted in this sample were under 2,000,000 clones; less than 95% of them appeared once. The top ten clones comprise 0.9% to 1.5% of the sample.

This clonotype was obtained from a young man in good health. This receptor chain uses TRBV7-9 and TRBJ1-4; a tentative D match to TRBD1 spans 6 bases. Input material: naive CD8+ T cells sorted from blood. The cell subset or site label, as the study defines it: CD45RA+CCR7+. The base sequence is TGTGCCAGCAGCTTCTGGGCAGGGGATGAAGAGCTGTTTTTT. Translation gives CASSFWAGDEELFF.